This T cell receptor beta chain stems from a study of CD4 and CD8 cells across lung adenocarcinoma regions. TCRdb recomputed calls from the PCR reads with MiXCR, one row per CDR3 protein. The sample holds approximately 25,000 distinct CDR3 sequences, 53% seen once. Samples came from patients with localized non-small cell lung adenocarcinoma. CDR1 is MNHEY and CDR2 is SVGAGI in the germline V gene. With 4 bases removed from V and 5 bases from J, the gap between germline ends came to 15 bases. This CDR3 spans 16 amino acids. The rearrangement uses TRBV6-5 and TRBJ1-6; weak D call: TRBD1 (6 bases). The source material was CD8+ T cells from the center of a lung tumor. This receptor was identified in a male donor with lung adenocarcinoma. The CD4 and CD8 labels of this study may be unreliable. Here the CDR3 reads CASSFGRGPNNSPLHF. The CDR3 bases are TGTGCCAGCAGTTTCGGCAGGGGCCCTAATAATTCACCCCTCCACTTT.